The rows below give T cell receptor beta chains drawn from one sample of a study of blood T cell repertoires in COVID-19. Method: immunoSEQ multiplex PCR; TCRdb's copy keeps in-frame clones and lacks some. The sample shows over 200,000 clones, over 70% of them seen only once. Sequenced: peripheral blood. The source is a woman aged 80 or older with acute or convalescent COVID-19. CDR3s include the opening cysteine and the closing phenylalanine or tryptophan. The D gene is left open where the match is weak. Rows give clone size only sometimes, using once, few, many, or a class for an expanded clone.

CDR3aa: CASSLQGVQPQHF
CDR3nt: TGTGCCAGTAGTCTGCAGGGGGTTCAGCCCCAGCATTTT
j_gene: TRBJ1-5
abundance: NA
d_gene: TRBD1
v_gene: TRBV19

CDR3aa: CASSLLSSGPQETQYF
CDR3nt: TGTGCCAGCAGCCTTCTATCTAGCGGGCCTCAAGAGACCCAGTACTTC
j_gene: TRBJ2-5
abundance: NA
d_gene: TRBD2
v_gene: TRBV7-2

CDR3aa: CASSLQDRAGEQYF
CDR3nt: TGCGCCAGCAGCCTCCAGGACAGGGCGGGCGAGCAGTACTTC
j_gene: TRBJ2-7
abundance: few
d_gene: TRBD1
v_gene: TRBV4-1

CDR3aa: CASSFGTLAPLHF
CDR3nt: TGTGCCAGCAGTTTCGGGACACTTGCGCCCCTCCACTTT
j_gene: TRBJ1-6
abundance: NA
d_gene: NA
v_gene: TRBV12-3/TRBV12-4

CDR3aa: CASSPPGTGVNSPLHF
CDR3nt: TGTGCCAGCAGCCCCCCCGGGACAGGGGTTAATTCACCCCTCCACTTT
j_gene: TRBJ1-6
abundance: NA
d_gene: TRBD1
v_gene: TRBV5-4

CDR3aa: CASSSQGDLTDTQYF
CDR3nt: TGCGCCAGCAGCTCCCAGGGGGACCTCACAGATACGCAGTATTTT
j_gene: TRBJ2-3
abundance: NA
d_gene: TRBD1
v_gene: TRBV5-1

CDR3aa: CASSPTPSSYEQYF
CDR3nt: TGCGCCAGCAGCCCCACCCCTAGCTCCTACGAGCAGTACTTC
j_gene: TRBJ2-7
abundance: NA
d_gene: NA
v_gene: TRBV5-1

CDR3aa: CSVEPGTGHGYTF
CDR3nt: TGCAGCGTTGAACCCGGGACAGGGCATGGCTACACCTTC
j_gene: TRBJ1-2
abundance: NA
d_gene: TRBD1
v_gene: TRBV29-1

CDR3aa: CAWSVGGSTYEQYF
CDR3nt: TGTGCCTGGAGTGTAGGCGGGAGCACCTACGAGCAGTACTTC
j_gene: TRBJ2-7
abundance: NA
d_gene: TRBD2
v_gene: TRBV30

CDR3aa: CASSYSVVTAFF
CDR3nt: TGTGCCAGCAGTTACAGCGTCGTGACGGCTTTCTTT
j_gene: TRBJ1-1
abundance: NA
d_gene: NA
v_gene: TRBV6-2/TRBV6-3

CDR3aa: CASSLDSMGSAEVFF
CDR3nt: TGTGCCAGCAGCTTAGATTCGATGGGGAGCGCAGAAGTGTTTTTT
j_gene: TRBJ1-4
abundance: once
d_gene: NA
v_gene: TRBV11-2

CDR3aa: CASSPQGRWNSPLHF
CDR3nt: TGTGCCAGCTCACCACAGGGGCGTTGGAATTCACCCCTCCACTTT
j_gene: TRBJ1-6
abundance: NA
d_gene: NA
v_gene: TRBV18

CDR3aa: CASKGGSGSYTGELFF
CDR3nt: TGTGCCAGCAAAGGGGGGAGCGGGAGCTACACCGGGGAGCTGTTTTTT
j_gene: TRBJ2-2
abundance: few
d_gene: TRBD2
v_gene: TRBV19

CDR3aa: CASSVGTGGGEKLFF
CDR3nt: TGTGCCAGCAGCGTGGGGACAGGGGGCGGTGAAAAACTGTTTTTT
j_gene: TRBJ1-4
abundance: NA
d_gene: TRBD1
v_gene: TRBV9

CDR3aa: CASSLWGGLAGNNEQFF
CDR3nt: TGTGCCAGCAGCTTATGGGGGGGACTAGCGGGGAACAATGAGCAGTTCTTC
j_gene: TRBJ2-1
abundance: NA
d_gene: TRBD2
v_gene: TRBV11-3

CDR3aa: CASSPPTGFTGELFF
CDR3nt: TGTGCCAGCAGCCCACCTACAGGGTTCACCGGGGAGCTGTTTTTT
j_gene: TRBJ2-2
abundance: NA
d_gene: NA
v_gene: TRBV3-1/TRBV3-2